This TCR beta chain originates from a study of shared clonotypes between healthy human individuals. The germline V gene has CDR1 MNHNS and CDR2 SASEGT. V was clipped by 2 bases and J by 2 bases, with 10 bases between them. This CDR3 is built from 15 residues. Sequenced by immunoSEQ multiplex PCR; TCRdb stores in-frame clones only, minus some. The table has some 700,000 clones, 90% seen once; the top ten hold 34%. The CD8 memory fraction combined CD45RO+ cells with TemRA cells (CCR7-negative CD45RA+). This TCR was recovered from a man aged 18-30 years in good health. Some clones in this sample may be carry-over from other donors' samples. The sample comprised memory CD8+ T cells from PBMCs. Subset of the sample: CD45RO+ cells pooled with CCR7-negative TemRA cells. The chain links TRBV6-1 to TRBJ1-5; tentative D call: TRBD1 (5 bases). This CDR3 reads CASSERDVGNQPQHF. CDR3 coding DNA: TGTGCCAGCAGTGAACGGGACGTCGGCAATCAGCCCCAGCATTTT.